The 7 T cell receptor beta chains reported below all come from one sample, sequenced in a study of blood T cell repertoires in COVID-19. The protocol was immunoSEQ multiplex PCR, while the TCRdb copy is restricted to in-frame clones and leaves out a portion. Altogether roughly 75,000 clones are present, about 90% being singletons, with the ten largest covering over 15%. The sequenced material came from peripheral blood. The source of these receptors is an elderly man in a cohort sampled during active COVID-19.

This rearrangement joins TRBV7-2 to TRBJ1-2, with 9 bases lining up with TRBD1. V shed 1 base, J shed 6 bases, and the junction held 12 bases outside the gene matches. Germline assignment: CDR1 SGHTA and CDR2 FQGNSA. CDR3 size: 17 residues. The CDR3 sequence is CASSLVGSRQGDHGYTF. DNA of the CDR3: TGTGCCAGCAGCTTAGTAGGGTCCCGACAGGGGGACCATGGCTACACCTTC.

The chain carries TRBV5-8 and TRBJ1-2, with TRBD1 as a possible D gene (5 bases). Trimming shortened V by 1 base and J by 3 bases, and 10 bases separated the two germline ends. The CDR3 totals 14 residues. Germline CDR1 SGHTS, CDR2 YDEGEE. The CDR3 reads CASSLMDTYYGYTF. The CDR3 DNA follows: TGTGCCAGCAGCTTGATGGACACCTACTATGGCTACACCTTC. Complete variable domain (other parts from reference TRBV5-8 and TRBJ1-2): EAGVTQSPTHLIKTRGQQATLRCSPISGHTSVYWYQQALGLGLQFLLWYDEGEERNRGNFPPRFSGRQFPNYSSELNVNALELEDSALYLCASSLMDTYYGYTFGSGTRLTVV.

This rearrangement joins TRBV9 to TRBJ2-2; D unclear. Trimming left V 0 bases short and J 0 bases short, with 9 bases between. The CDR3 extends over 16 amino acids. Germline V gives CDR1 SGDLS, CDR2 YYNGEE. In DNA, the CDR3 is TGTGCCAGCAGCGTAGGGCCCCAGGCGAACACCGGGGAGCTGTTTTTT. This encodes CASSVGPQANTGELFF.

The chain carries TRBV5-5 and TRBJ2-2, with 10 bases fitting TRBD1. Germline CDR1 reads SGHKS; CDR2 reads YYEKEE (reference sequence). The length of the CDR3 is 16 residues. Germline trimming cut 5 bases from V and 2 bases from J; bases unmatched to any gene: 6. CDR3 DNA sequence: TGTGCCAGCAGGAGGGGACAGGGGCTTAACACCGGGGAGCTGTTTTTT. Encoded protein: CASRRGQGLNTGELFF.

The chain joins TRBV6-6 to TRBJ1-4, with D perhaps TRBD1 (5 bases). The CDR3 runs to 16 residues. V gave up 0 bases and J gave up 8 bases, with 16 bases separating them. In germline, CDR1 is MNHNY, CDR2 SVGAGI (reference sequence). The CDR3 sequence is CASSYSNAGPQEKLFF. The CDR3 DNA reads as TGTGCCAGCAGTTACTCGAATGCAGGGCCTCAGGAAAAACTGTTTTTT.

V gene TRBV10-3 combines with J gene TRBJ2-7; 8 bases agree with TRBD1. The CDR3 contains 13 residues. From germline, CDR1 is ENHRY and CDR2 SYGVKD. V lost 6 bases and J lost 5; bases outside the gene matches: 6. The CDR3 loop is CAISADREDEQYF. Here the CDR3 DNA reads TGTGCCATCAGCGCGGACAGGGAGGACGAGCAGTACTTC.

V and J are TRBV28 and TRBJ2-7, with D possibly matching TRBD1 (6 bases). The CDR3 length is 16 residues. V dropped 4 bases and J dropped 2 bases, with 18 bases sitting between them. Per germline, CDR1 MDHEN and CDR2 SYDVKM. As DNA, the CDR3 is TGTGCCAGCAGTTCAGGCAGGACAGCGACTGCCTACGAGCAGTACGTC. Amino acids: CASSSGRTATAYEQYV.